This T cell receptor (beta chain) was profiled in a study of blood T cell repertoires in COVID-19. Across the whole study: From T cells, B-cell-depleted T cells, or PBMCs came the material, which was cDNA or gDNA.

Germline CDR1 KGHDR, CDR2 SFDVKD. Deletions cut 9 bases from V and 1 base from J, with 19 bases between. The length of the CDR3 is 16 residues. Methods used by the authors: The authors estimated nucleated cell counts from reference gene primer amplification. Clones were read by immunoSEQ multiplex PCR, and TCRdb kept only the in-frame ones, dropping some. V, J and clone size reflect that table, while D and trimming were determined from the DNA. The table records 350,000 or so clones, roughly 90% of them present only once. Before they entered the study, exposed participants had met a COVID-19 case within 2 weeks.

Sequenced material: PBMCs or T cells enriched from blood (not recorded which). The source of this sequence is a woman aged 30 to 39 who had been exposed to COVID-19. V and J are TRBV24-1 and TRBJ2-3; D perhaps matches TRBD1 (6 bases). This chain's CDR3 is CATSVRRGVGTDTQYF. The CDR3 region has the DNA TGTGCCACCTCTGTCCGCAGGGGAGTCGGCACAGATACGCAGTATTTT.